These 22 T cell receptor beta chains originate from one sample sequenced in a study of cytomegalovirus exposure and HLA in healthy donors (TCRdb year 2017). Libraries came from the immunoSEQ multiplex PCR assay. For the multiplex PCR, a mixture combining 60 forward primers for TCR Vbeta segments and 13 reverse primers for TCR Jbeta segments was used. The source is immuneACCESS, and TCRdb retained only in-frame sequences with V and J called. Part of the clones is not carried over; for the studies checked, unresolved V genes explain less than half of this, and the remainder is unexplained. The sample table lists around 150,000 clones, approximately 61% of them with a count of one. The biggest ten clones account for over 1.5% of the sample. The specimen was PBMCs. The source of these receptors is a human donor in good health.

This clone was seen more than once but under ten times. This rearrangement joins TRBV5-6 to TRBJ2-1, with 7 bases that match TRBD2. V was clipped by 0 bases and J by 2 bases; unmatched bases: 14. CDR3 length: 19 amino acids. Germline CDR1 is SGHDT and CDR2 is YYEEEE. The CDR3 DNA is TGTGCCAGCAGCTTGGGGGCGGGAGTGATCCCTAGGGCCTACAATGAGCAGTTCTTC. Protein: CASSLGAGVIPRAYNEQFF.

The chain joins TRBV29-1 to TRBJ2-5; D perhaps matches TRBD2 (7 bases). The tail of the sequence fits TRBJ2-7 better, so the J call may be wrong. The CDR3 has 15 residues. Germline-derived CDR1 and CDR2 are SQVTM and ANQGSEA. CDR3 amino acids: CSVEADGGPPYEQYF. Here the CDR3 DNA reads TGCAGCGTTGAAGCTGACGGGGGGCCCCCCTACGAGCAGTACTTC.

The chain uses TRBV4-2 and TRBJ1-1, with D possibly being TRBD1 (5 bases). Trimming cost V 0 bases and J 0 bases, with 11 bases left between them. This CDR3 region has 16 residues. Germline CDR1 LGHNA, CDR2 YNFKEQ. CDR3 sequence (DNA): TGTGCCAGCAGCCAAGAGGGGCTGGATATGAACACTGAAGCTTTCTTT. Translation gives CASSQEGLDMNTEAFF.

The CDR3 protein is CASSSGAANTGELFF. DNA for the CDR3: TGTGCCAGTAGCAGCGGAGCCGCGAACACCGGGGAGCTGTTTTTT. J is TRBJ2-2 and V is TRBV19; D perhaps matches TRBD2 (5 bases). The V gene's germline CDR1 is LNHDA and CDR2 SQIVND (reference sequence). The CDR3 has 15 residues. Deletions cut 6 bases from V and 0 bases from J, with 11 bases between.

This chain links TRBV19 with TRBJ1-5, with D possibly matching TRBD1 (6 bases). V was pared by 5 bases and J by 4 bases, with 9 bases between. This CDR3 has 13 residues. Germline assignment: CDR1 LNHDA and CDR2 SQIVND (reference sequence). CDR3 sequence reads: CASSLTGNQPQHF. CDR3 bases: TGTGCCAGTAGTCTAACAGGGAATCAGCCCCAGCATTTT.

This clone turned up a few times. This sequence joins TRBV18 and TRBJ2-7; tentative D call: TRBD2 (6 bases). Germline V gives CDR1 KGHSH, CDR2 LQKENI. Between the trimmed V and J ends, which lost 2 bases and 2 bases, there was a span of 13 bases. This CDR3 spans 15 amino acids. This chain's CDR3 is CASSPGGGLAYEQYF. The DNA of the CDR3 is TGTGCCAGCTCACCAGGTGGGGGACTCGCCTACGAGCAGTACTTC.

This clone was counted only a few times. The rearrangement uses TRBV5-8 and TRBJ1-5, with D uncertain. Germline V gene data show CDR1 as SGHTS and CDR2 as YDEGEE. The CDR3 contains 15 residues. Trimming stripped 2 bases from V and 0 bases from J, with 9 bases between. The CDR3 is CASSFLGYSNQPQHF. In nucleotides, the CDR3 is TGTGCCAGCAGCTTTCTAGGTTATAGCAATCAGCCCCAGCATTTT.

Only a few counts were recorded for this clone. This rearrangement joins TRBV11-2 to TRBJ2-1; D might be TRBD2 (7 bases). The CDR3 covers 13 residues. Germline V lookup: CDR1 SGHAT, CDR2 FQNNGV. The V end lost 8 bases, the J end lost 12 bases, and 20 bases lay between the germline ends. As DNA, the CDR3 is TGTGCCAGCGGACTAGGGGGGGAAGAGGGGCAGTTCTTC. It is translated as CASGLGGEEGQFF.

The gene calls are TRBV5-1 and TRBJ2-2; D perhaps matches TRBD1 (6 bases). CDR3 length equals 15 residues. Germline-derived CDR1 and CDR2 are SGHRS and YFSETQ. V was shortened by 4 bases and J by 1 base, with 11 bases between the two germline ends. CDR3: CASSVSGQNTGELFF. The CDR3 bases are TGCGCCAGCAGCGTATCGGGACAGAACACCGGGGAGCTGTTTTTT.

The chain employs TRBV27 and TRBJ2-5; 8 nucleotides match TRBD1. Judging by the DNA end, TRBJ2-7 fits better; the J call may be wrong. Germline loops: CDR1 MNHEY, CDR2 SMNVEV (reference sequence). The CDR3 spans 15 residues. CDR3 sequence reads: CASSSRQGPLYEQYF. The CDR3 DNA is TGTGCCAGCAGTTCCCGACAGGGGCCCCTCTACGAGCAGTACTTC.

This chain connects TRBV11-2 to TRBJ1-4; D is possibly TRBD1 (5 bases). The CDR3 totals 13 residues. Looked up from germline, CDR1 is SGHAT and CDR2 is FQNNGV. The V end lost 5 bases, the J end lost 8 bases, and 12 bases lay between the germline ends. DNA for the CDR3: TGTGCCAGCAGCGTGGGGGGTTCCGAAAAACTGTTTTTT. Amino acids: CASSVGGSEKLFF.

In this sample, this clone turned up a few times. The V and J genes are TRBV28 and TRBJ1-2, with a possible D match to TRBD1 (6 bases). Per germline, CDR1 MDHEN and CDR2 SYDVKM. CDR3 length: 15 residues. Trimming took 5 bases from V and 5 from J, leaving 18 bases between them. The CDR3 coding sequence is TGTGCCAGCAGTCCACCCGGGGGGCGCCGGTATGGCTACACCTTC. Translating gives CASSPPGGRRYGYTF.

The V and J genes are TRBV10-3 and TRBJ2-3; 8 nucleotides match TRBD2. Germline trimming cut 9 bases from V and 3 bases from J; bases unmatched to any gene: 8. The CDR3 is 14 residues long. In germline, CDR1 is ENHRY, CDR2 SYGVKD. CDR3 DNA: TGTGCCATAACCGGGACTAGGGGGACAGATACGCAGTATTTT. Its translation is CAITGTRGTDTQYF.

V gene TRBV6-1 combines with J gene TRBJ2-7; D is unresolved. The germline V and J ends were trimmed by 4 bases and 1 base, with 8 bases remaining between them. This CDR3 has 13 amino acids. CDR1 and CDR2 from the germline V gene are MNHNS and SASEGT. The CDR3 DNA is TGTGCCAGCAGTGGGAGACGGTCCTACGAGCAGTACTTC. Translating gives CASSGRRSYEQYF.

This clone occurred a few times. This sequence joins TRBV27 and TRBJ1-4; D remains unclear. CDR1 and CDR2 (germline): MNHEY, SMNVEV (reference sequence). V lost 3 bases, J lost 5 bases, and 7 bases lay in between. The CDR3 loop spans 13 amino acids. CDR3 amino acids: CASSLGRNEKLFF. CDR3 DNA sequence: TGTGCCAGCAGTTTGGGCAGGAATGAAAAACTGTTTTTT.

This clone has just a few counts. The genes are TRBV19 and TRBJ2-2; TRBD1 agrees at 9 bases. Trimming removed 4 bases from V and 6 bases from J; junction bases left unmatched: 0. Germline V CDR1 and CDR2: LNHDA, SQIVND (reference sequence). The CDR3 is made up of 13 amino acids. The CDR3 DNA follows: TGTGCCAGTAGTAGGACAGGGGCCGGGGAGCTGTTTTTT. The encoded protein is CASSRTGAGELFF. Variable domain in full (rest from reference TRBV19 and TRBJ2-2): DGGITQSPKYLFRKEGQNVTLSCEQNLNHDAMYWYRQDPGQGLRLIYYSQIVNDFQKGDIAEGYSVSREKKESFPLTVTSAQKNPTAFYLCASSRTGAGELFFGEGSRLTVL.

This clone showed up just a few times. The CDR3 protein is CASSYRVGFGGYTF. Here the CDR3 DNA reads TGTGCCAGCAGCTACAGGGTAGGCTTTGGCGGCTACACCTTC. V usage is TRBV6-4 and J usage is TRBJ1-2; a possible D gene is TRBD1 (6 bases). The CDR3 length is 14 residues. V lost 6 bases, J lost 8 bases, and 19 bases lay in between. Germline V gene data show CDR1 as MRHNA and CDR2 as SNTAGT.

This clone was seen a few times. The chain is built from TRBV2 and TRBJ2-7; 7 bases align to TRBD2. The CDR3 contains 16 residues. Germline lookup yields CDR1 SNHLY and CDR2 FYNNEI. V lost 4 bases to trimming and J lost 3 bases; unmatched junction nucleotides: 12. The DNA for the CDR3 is TGTGCCAGCAGTGCCCCTACTCGCGGGAGAGTCTACGAGCAGTACTTC. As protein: CASSAPTRGRVYEQYF. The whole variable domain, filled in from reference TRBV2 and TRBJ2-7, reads EPEVTQTPSHQVTQMGQEVILRCVPISNHLYFYWYRQILGQKVEFLVSFYNNEISEKSEIFDDQFSVERPDGSNFTLKIRSTKLEDSAMYFCASSAPTRGRVYEQYFGPGTRLTVT.

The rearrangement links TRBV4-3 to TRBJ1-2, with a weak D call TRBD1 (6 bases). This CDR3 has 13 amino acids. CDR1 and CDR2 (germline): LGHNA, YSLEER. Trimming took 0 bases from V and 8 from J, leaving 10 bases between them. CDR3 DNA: TGCGCCAGCAGCCAAGAGCTGGGGGCGGGCTACACCTTC. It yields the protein CASSQELGAGYTF.

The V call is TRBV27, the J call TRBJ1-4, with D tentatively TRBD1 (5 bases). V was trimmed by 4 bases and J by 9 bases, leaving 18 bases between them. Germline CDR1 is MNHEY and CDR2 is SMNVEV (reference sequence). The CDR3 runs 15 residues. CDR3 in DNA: TGTGCCAGCAGTTCCACCGGGACTGTCGAGAAAAAACTGTTTTTT. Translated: CASSSTGTVEKKLFF. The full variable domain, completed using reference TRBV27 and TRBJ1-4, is EAQVTQNPRYLITVTGKKLTVTCSQNMNHEYMSWYRQDPGLGLRQIYYSMNVEVTDKGDVPEGYKVSRKEKRNFPLILESPSPNQTSLYFCASSSTGTVEKKLFFGSGTQLSVL.

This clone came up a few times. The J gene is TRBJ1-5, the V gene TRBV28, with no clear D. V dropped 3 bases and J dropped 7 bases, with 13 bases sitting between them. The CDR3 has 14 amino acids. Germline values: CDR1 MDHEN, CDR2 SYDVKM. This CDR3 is CASSFPAGVQPQHF. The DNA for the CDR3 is TGTGCCAGCAGTTTCCCCGCCGGGGTACAGCCCCAGCATTTT.

DNA for the CDR3: TGTGCCAGCAGTTTCGTCCACCAAGAGACCCAGTACTTC. Amino acid sequence: CASSFVHQETQYF. The chain couples TRBV27 to TRBJ2-5; no definite D call. Per germline, CDR1 MNHEY and CDR2 SMNVEV (reference sequence). The CDR3 has 13 residues. Trimming shortened V by 3 bases and J by 0 bases, and 5 bases separated the two germline ends.